The clone carrying this TCR beta chain has at least ten counts. Its specificity is not known. Researchers built TCR beta libraries using quantitative 5'-RACE with molecular barcodes. From the 5' RACE reads, TCRdb called clonotypes with MiXCR, one entry per CDR3 protein. Here the sample spans 310,000 or so distinct CDR3 sequences, roughly 20% being singletons. This entry belongs to a study of CD8 T cells in ankylosing spondylitis. Study outcomes and limitations: Earlier work had already found some motif variants in reactive arthritis synovial fluid and blood. In ankylosing spondylitis patients, matched synovial fluid reportedly showed significant enrichment of disease-linked clones. Within ankylosing spondylitis blood, a TCR beta motif made up of fewer than ten highly homologous variants appeared to be characteristic.

CDR1 MNHNS and CDR2 SASEGT come from the germline V gene. The CDR3 consists of 16 residues. V lost 6 bases, J lost 2 bases, and 9 bases stayed unmatched. The receptor was derived from a male donor with ankylosing spondylitis or in good health (not recorded which). The V call is TRBV6-1, the J call TRBJ2-7; TRBD1 matches at 11 bases. Sequencing was performed on blood, either unsorted or a sorted T cell fraction (not recorded which). CDR3 DNA: TGTGCCAGCAGCCGAAAACCGGGACAGGGGGCCTACGAGCAGTACGTC. Its translation: CASSRKPGQGAYEQYV.